A selection of T cell receptor beta chains follows, all from one sample in a study of control samples from healthy donors and cancer patients. TCRdb's table, derived via immunoSEQ multiplex PCR, lists solely in-frame clones and lacks some. Here the sample spans about 160,000 clones, around 95% being singletons. The source material was blood. The receptors derive from a woman between 40 and 55 years old in good health. Both conserved end residues are part of each CDR3. The D gene is left open where the match is weak. Where a row states a size, it is once, few, many or the class of an expanded clone; other rows omit it.

abundance	j_gene	d_gene	v_gene	CDR3aa	CDR3nt
-	TRBJ1-2	-	TRBV2	CASERGSFYGYTF	TGTGCCAGCGAGCGGGGGTCCTTCTATGGCTACACCTTC
-	TRBJ1-6	TRBD1	TRBV30	CAHRDSNNSPLHF	TGTGCCCACCGGGACAGCAATAATTCACCCCTCCACTTT
-	TRBJ2-1	TRBD2	TRBV7-2	CASSLYLAGYNEQFF	TGTGCCAGCAGCCTCTACCTAGCGGGATACAATGAGCAGTTCTTC
-	TRBJ1-2	-	TRBV5-6	CASSSGPGDYGYTF	TGTGCCAGCAGCTCTGGTCCAGGGGACTATGGCTACACCTTC
-	TRBJ2-1	-	TRBV5-6	CASSSRELRYNEQFF	TGTGCCAGCAGCTCCAGGGAATTAAGATACAATGAGCAGTTCTTC
once	TRBJ2-7	-	TRBV7-9	CASSLLSPFTPSYEQYF	TGTGCCAGCAGCTTACTTAGCCCATTTACTCCATCCTACGAGCAGTACTTC
-	TRBJ2-7	-	TRBV11-2	CASSGGGQPYEQYF	TGTGCCAGCAGTGGTGGCGGGCAGCCCTACGAGCAGTACTTC
-	TRBJ1-3	TRBD1	TRBV19	CASRIDREYSGNTIYF	TGTGCCAGTAGGATCGACAGGGAATACTCTGGAAACACCATATATTTT
-	TRBJ2-1	TRBD2	TRBV3-1/TRBV3-2	CASSQTGREGGSSYNEQFF	TGTGCCAGCAGCCAAACGGGGCGGGAGGGGGGGAGCTCCTACAATGAGCAGTTCTTC
few	TRBJ1-2	TRBD1	TRBV5-6	CASSLSGTGGLYGYTF	TGTGCCAGCAGCTTGAGCGGGACAGGGGGACTCTATGGCTACACCTTC
-	TRBJ2-7	TRBD2	TRBV4-1	CASSQRIGTSYEQYF	TGCGCCAGCAGCCAACGAATCGGGACTAGCTACGAGCAGTACTTC
-	TRBJ1-2	-	TRBV28	CATPSYPKGYGYTF	TGTGCCACCCCCAGTTATCCGAAGGGCTATGGCTACACCTTC
-	TRBJ2-2	TRBD2	TRBV5-1	CASSLLAGGTGELFF	TGCGCCAGCAGCTTACTAGCGGGGGGCACCGGGGAGCTGTTTTTT
-	TRBJ1-6	TRBD1	TRBV7-2	CASSYGTGNSPLHF	TGTGCCAGCAGCTACGGGACAGGGAATTCACCCCTCCACTTT
-	TRBJ2-4	-	TRBV5-4	CASSLSSGVKNIQYF	TGTGCCAGCAGCTTGTCGTCCGGGGTCAAAAACATTCAGTACTTC
once	TRBJ2-1	TRBD1	TRBV11-1	CASSLGQGFNEQFF	TGTGCCAGCAGTCTGGGACAGGGATTCAATGAGCAGTTCTTC
-	TRBJ2-2	-	TRBV28	CASSYPTGRRTNTGELFF	TGTGCCAGCAGTTATCCCACAGGGAGAAGAACGAACACCGGGGAGCTGTTTTTT
-	TRBJ2-7	-	TRBV12-3/TRBV12-4	CASSLVVPYEQYF	TGTGCCAGCAGTTTAGTGGTCCCGTACGAGCAGTACTTC
-	TRBJ1-1	TRBD1	TRBV5-1	CASSLQGANTEAFF	TGCGCCAGCAGCCTACAGGGGGCGAACACTGAAGCTTTCTTT
-	TRBJ1-4	-	TRBV5-1	CASSPRARDEKLFF	TGCGCCAGCAGCCCCCGGGCTCGGGATGAAAAACTGTTTTTT
-	TRBJ2-1	-	TRBV6-4	CASSRDGTVFNNEQFF	TGTGCCAGCAGCCGCGACGGGACGGTATTCAACAATGAGCAGTTCTTC
-	TRBJ1-2	-	TRBV18	CASSPNRDRYGYTF	TGTGCCAGCTCACCAAACAGAGACCGCTATGGCTACACCTTC
-	TRBJ2-1	-	TRBV6-2/TRBV6-3	CASSYGGGRSYNEQFF	TGTGCCAGCAGTTACGGGGGGGGCCGCTCCTACAATGAGCAGTTCTTC
-	TRBJ2-7	TRBD1	TRBV15	CATSRGTGQGLREQYF	TGTGCCACCAGCAGAGGAACGGGACAGGGTTTACGCGAGCAGTACTTC
-	TRBJ1-2	-	TRBV19	CASSIARGNYGYTF	TGTGCCAGTAGTATAGCCAGGGGTAACTATGGCTACACCTTC
-	TRBJ1-2	TRBD1	TRBV28	CASSFMDRGNYGYTF	TGTGCCAGCAGTTTTATGGACAGGGGTAACTATGGCTACACCTTC
once	TRBJ2-7	-	TRBV6-5	CASSPPGQRYEQYF	TGTGCCAGCAGTCCTCCGGGACAAAGATACGAGCAGTACTTC
-	TRBJ2-1	TRBD2	TRBV7-2	CASSLRSSGRAPEQFF	TGTGCCAGCAGCTTACGGTCTAGCGGGAGGGCCCCTGAGCAGTTCTTC
-	TRBJ1-4	-	TRBV2	CASSPIRPTNEKLFF	TGTGCCAGCAGCCCCATTAGACCCACTAATGAAAAACTGTTTTTT
-	TRBJ2-5	-	TRBV6-5	CASSYSGGAETQYF	TGTGCCAGCAGTTACTCGGGGGGGGCCGAGACCCAGTACTTC
-	TRBJ1-2	-	TRBV5-6	CASSLVDGLRGYTF	TGTGCCAGCAGCTTGGTGGACGGACTGAGAGGCTACACCTTC
-	TRBJ2-1	TRBD1	TRBV9	CASSASQGPSSYNEQFF	TGTGCCAGCAGCGCATCACAGGGGCCAAGCTCCTACAATGAGCAGTTCTTC
-	TRBJ1-2	-	TRBV15	CATSRDRAVVYGYTF	TGTGCCACCAGCAGAGACAGGGCGGTCGTCTATGGCTACACCTTC
few	TRBJ2-7	TRBD2	TRBV5-6	CASQLAGVLYEQYF	TGTGCCAGCCAACTAGCGGGGGTCCTCTACGAGCAGTACTTC
-	TRBJ1-5	-	TRBV9	CASSVGPDPANQPQHF	TGTGCCAGCAGCGTAGGACCAGACCCTGCCAATCAGCCCCAGCATTTT
-	TRBJ2-1	TRBD2	TRBV19	CASRSSGDYNEQFF	TGTGCCAGTAGGTCTAGCGGGGACTACAATGAGCAGTTCTTC
once	TRBJ1-1	-	TRBV21-1	CASSSRQGAKSEAFF	TGTGCCAGCAGCTCCCGCCAGGGGGCGAAGTCTGAAGCTTTCTTT
-	TRBJ1-4	-	TRBV9	CASSPTGTRREKLFF	TGTGCCAGCAGCCCGACCGGGACAAGGCGTGAAAAACTGTTTTTT
once	TRBJ1-1	-	TRBV7-9	CASSPWTKRAFF	TGTGCCAGCAGCCCCTGGACCAAGCGAGCTTTCTTT
-	TRBJ2-5	-	TRBV27	CASSWSGETQYF	TGTGCCAGCAGTTGGTCTGGTGAGACCCAGTACTTC
-	TRBJ1-1	TRBD1	TRBV14	CASSVSLPGGPADTEAFF	TGTGCCAGCAGTGTAAGTCTACCAGGGGGCCCGGCGGACACTGAAGCTTTCTTT